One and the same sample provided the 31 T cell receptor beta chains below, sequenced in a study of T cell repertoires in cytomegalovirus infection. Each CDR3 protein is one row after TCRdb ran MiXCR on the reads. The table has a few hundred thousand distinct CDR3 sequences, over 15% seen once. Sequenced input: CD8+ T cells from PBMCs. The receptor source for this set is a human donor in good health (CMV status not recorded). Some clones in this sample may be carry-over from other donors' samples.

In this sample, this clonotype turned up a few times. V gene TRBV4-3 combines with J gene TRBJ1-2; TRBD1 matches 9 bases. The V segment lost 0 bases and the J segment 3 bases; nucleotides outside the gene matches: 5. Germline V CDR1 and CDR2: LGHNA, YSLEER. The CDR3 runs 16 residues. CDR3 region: CASSQDRTGEDYGYTF. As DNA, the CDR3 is TGCGCCAGCAGCCAAGACCGGACAGGGGAGGACTATGGCTACACCTTC.

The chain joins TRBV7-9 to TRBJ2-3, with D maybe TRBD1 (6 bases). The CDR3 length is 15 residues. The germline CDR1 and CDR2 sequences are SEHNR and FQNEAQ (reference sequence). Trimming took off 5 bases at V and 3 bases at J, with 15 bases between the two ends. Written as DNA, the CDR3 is TGTGCCAGCAGCCACGCCAGGGGCTCGACAGATACGCAGTATTTT. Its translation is CASSHARGSTDTQYF.

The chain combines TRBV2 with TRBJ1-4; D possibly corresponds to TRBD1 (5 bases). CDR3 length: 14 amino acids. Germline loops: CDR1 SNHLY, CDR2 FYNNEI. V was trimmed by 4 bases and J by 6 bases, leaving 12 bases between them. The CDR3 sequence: CASSAPGAYEKLFF. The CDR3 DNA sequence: TGTGCCAGCAGTGCTCCCGGGGCCTATGAAAAACTGTTTTTT.

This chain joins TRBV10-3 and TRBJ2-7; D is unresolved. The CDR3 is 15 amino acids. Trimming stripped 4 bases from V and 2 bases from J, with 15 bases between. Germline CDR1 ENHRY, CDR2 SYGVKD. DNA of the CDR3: TGTGCCATCAGTGGAGGACCGTCTGTAACCTACGAGCAGTACTTC. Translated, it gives CAISGGPSVTYEQYF.

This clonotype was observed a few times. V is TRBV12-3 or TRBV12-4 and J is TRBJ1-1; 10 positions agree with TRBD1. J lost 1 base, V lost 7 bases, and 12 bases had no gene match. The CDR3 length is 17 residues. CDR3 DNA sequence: TGTGCCAGCAATCCGCTGGGACAGGGGATAGCGAACACTGAAGCTTTCTTT. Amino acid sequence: CASNPLGQGIANTEAFF.

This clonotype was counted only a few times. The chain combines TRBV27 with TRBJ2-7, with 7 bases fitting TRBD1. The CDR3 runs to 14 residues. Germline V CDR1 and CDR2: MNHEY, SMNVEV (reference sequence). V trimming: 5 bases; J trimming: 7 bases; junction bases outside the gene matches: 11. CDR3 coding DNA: TGTGCCAGCAGTCCGTTACAGGGGTCGAGGGAGCAGTACTTC. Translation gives CASSPLQGSREQYF.

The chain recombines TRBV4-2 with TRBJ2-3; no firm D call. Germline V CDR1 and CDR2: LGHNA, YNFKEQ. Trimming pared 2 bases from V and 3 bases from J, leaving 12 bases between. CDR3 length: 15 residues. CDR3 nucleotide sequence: TGTGCCAGCAGCCAAATTGCCCAATCTACAGATACGCAGTATTTT. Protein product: CASSQIAQSTDTQYF.

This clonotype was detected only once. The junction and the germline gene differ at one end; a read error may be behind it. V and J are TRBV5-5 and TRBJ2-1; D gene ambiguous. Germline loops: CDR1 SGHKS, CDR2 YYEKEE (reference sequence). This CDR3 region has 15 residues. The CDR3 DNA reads TGTGTCAGCAGCTTTTGGGCAGTCTCCTACAATGAGCAGTTCTTC. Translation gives CVSSFWAVSYNEQFF.

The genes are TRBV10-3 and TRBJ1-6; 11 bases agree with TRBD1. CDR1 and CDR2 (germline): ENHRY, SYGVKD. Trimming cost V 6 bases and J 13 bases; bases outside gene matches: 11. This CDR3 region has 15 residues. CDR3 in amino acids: CAIRGGTGGLLPLHF. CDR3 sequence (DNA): TGTGCCATCAGGGGGGGGACAGGGGGTCTCCTGCCCCTCCACTTT.

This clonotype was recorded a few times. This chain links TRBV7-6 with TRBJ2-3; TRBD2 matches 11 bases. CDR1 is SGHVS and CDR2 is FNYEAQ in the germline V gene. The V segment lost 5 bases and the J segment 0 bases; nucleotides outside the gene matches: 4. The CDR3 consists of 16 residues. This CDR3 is CASSTGLAESTDTQYF. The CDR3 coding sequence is TGTGCCAGCAGCACGGGACTAGCGGAGAGCACAGATACGCAGTATTTT.

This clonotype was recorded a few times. This CDR3 reads CASSGQGGYNEQFF. The CDR3 DNA is TGTGCCAGCAGTGGCCAGGGGGGATACAATGAGCAGTTCTTC. The V call is TRBV27, the J call TRBJ2-1, with D possibly TRBD1 on 7 matching bases. Germline CDR1 MNHEY, CDR2 SMNVEV (reference sequence). CDR3 length equals 14 residues. V was clipped by 5 bases and J by 4 bases, with 12 bases between them.

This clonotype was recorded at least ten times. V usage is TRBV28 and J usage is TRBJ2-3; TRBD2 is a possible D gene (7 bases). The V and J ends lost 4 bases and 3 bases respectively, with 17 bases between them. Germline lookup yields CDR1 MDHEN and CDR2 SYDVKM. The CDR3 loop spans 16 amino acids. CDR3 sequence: CASSSLGGPGTDTQYF. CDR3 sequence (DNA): TGTGCCAGCAGTTCCCTCGGGGGGCCGGGGACAGATACGCAGTATTTT.

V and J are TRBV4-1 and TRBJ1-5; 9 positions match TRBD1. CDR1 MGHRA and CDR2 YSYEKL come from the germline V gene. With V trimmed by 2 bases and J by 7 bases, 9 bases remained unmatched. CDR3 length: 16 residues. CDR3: CASSQLTGGGYQPQHF. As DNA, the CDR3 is TGCGCCAGCAGCCAACTCACAGGGGGCGGGTACCAGCCCCAGCATTTT.

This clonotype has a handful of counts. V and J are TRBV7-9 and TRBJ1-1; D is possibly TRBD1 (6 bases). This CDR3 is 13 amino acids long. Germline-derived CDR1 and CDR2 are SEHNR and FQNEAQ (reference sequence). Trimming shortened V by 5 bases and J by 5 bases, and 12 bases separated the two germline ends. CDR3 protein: CASSPWDKTEAFF. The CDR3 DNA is TGTGCCAGCAGCCCTTGGGACAAGACTGAAGCTTTCTTT.

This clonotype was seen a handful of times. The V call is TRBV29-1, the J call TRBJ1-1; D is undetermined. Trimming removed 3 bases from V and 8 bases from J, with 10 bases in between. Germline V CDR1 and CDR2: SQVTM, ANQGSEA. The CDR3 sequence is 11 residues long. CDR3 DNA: TGCAGCGTTGACTGGGGAGCCGAAGCTTTCTTT. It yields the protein CSVDWGAEAFF.

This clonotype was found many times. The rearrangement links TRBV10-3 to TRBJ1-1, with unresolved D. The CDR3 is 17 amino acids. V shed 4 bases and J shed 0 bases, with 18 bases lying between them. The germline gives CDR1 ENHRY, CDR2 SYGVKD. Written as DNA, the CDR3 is TGTGCCATCAGTGCGTCGGCCCAGGACGCCATGAACACTGAAGCTTTCTTT. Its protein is CAISASAQDAMNTEAFF.

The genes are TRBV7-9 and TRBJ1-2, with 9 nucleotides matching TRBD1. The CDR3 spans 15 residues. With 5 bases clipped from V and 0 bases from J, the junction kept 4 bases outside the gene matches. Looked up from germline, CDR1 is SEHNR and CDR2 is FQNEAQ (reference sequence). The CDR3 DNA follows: TGTGCCAGCAGCGAGGGACAGGGCCCTAACTATGGCTACACCTTC. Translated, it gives CASSEGQGPNYGYTF.

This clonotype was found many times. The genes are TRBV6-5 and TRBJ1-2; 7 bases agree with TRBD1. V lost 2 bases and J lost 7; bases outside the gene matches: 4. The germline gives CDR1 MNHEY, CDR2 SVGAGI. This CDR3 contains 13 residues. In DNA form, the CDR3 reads TGTGCCAGCAGTTACCGACAGGGCCTTGGCTACACCTTC. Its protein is CASSYRQGLGYTF.

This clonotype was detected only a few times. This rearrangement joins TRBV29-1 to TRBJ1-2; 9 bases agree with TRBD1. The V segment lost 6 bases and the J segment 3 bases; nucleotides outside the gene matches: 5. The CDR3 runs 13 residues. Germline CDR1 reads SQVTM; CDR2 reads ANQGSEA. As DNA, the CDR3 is TGCAGCGTAAAGGGACAGGGCGACTATGGCTACACCTTC. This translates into CSVKGQGDYGYTF.

The CDR3 region has the DNA TGCGCCAGCAGCCCGGGACAGGGCACGTACACTGAAGCTTTCTTT. The encoded protein is CASSPGQGTYTEAFF. The J gene is TRBJ1-1, the V gene TRBV5-1; 9 bases line up with TRBD1. The CDR3 extends over 15 amino acids. Trimming at V came to 4 bases and at J to 3 bases, leaving 7 bases not matched to a gene. The germline V gene has CDR1 SGHRS and CDR2 YFSETQ.

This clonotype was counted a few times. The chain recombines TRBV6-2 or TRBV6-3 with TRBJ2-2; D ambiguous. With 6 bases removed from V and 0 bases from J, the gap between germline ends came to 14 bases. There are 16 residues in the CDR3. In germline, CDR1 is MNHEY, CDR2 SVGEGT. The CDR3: CASSKHWISNTGELFF. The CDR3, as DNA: TGTGCCAGCAGCAAACACTGGATCTCGAACACCGGGGAGCTGTTTTTT.

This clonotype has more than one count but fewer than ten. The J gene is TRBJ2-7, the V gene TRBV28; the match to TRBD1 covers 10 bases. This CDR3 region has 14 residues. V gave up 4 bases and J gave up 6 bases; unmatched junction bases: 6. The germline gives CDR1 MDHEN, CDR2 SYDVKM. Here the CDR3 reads CASSSDRGRGEQYF. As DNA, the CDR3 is TGTGCCAGCAGTTCCGACAGGGGGCGCGGCGAGCAGTACTTC.

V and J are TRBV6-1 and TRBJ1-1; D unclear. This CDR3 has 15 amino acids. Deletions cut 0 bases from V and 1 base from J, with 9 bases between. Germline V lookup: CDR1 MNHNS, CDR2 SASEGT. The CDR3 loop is CASSEAEAGNTEAFF. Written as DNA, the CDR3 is TGTGCCAGCAGTGAAGCCGAAGCCGGGAACACTGAAGCTTTCTTT.

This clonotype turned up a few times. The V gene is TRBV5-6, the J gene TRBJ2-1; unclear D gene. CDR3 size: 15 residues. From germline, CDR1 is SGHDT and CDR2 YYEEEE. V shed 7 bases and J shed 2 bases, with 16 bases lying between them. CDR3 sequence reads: CASRFANIAYNEQFF. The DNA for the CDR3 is TGTGCCAGCCGGTTTGCTAACATAGCCTACAATGAGCAGTTCTTC.

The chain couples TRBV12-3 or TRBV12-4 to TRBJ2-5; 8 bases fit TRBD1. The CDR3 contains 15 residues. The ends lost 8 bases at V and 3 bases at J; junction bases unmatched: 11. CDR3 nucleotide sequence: TGTGCCAGCGGAACCCAGGGGGCTGGGGAAGAGACCCAGTACTTC. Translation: CASGTQGAGEETQYF.

The CDR3 nucleotides read TGTGCCAGCAGCTTATCGCAGGGTACCAATGAAGCTTTCTTT. Protein product: CASSLSQGTNEAFF. The genes are TRBV11-2 and TRBJ1-1; possibly TRBD1 for D (5 bases). V gave up 2 bases and J gave up 7 bases, with 14 bases separating them. The germline V gene has CDR1 SGHAT and CDR2 FQNNGV. This CDR3 spans 14 amino acids.

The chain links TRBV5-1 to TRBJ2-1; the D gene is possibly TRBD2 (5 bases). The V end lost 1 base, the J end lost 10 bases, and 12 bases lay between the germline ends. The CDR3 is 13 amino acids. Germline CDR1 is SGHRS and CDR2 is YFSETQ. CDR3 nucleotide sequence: TGCGCCAGCAGCTTGAACCGGGGTGAGGAGCAGTTCTTC. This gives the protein CASSLNRGEEQFF.

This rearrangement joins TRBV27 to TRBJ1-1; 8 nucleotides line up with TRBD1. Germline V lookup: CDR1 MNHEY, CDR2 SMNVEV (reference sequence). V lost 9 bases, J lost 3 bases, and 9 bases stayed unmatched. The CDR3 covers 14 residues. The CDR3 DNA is TGTGCCAGTCGCAGGGGGCAGAGTTACACTGAAGCTTTCTTT. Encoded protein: CASRRGQSYTEAFF.

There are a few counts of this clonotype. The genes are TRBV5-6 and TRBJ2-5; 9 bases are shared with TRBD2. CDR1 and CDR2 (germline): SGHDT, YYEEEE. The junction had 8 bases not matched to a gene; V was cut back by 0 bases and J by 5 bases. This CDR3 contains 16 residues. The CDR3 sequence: CASSLALAGRTETQYF. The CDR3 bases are TGTGCCAGCAGCTTGGCCCTAGCGGGGCGAACCGAGACCCAGTACTTC.

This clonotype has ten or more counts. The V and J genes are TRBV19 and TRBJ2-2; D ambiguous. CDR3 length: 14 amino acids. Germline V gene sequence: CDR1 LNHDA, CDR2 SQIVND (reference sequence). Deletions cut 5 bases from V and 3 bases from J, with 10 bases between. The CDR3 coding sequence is TGTGCCAGTAGTCTGCCAGACCACACCGGGGAGCTGTTTTTT. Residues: CASSLPDHTGELFF.

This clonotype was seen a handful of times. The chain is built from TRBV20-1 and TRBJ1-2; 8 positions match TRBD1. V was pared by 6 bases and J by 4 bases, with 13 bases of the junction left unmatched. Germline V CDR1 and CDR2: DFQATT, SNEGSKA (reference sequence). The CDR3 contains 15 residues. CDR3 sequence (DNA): TGCAGTGCCTCCTCCGGACAGGGCCCATTCTATGGCTACACCTTC. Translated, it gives CSASSGQGPFYGYTF.